This entry concerns a single T cell receptor (beta chain). Its antigen remains unidentified. This record comes from a study of cytomegalovirus exposure and HLA in healthy donors. General study points: Sequencing depth across donors, presence/absence analyses assumed, was roughly uniform. An analysis that came later showed most CMV-associated TCR beta chains appearing HLA-restricted. Specificity of three CMV-associated chains for CMV antigens was verified in vitro.

The PCR had 60 Vbeta and 13 Jbeta primers. Profiled with immunoSEQ multiplex PCR; TCRdb holds only in-frame clones, not every one. The data hold over 80,000 clones, with 81% observed a single time. Sampled while nominally healthy, donors likely had unrecorded immune exposures. The CDR3 is made up of 16 amino acids. Trimming took off 0 bases at V and 5 bases at J, with 16 bases between the two ends. Germline V gives CDR1 SGHVS, CDR2 FQNEAQ. The V and J genes are TRBV7-8 and TRBJ2-5; perhaps TRBD1 as D (5 bases). The sequence was collected from a man aged 40-49 years in good health and CMV-seropositive. Sequenced input: PBMCs. The CDR3 DNA is TGTGCCAGCAGCTTAGCGGCAGGGCAAAGAGAGGAGACCCAGTACTTC. Amino acids: CASSLAAGQREETQYF.